One and the same sample provided the 14 T cell receptor beta chains below, sequenced in a study of cytomegalovirus exposure and HLA in healthy donors (dated by TCRdb to 2016 to 2017). The protocol used for the library was the immunoSEQ multiplex PCR assay. For the multiplex PCR, a mixture combining 60 forward primers for TCR Vbeta segments and 13 reverse primers for TCR Jbeta segments was used. The table comes from immuneACCESS by way of TCRdb, which keeps in-frame sequences with V and J called. Part of the clones is missing from these tables; in studies checked, under half for an unresolved V gene and the rest for unknown reasons. Within this sample are over 150,000 clones, with roughly four fifths of them counted one time only. Clones ranked in the top ten supply less than 2% of the sample. Sequencing input: PBMCs. Every receptor here comes from a woman under 30 in good health and CMV-seronegative.

This clone has a single count. Compared with germline, one end of the junction differs, possibly owing to a read error. CDR3 DNA: TGCGCCAGCAGTGACCTACAGGCCAGTCAGGAAGCTTTCTTT. Translating it yields CASSDLQASQEAFF. The chain combines TRBV25-1 with TRBJ1-1, with TRBD1 as a possible D gene (5 bases). The CDR3 contains 14 residues. Germline CDR1 and CDR2: MGHDK and SYGVNS.

V usage is TRBV13 and J usage is TRBJ2-2; a weak D match, TRBD1 (6 bases). V lost 4 bases, J lost 3 bases, and 21 bases lay in between. CDR3 length: 18 residues. From germline, CDR1 is PRHDT and CDR2 FYEKMQ (reference sequence). Here the CDR3 reads CASSSPTGWGPDTGELFF. CDR3 nucleotide sequence: TGTGCCAGCAGCTCCCCCACAGGATGGGGGCCCGACACCGGGGAGCTGTTTTTT.

The V and J genes are TRBV7-6 and TRBJ2-1; 7 bases are shared with TRBD1. The CDR3 loop spans 17 amino acids. Germline loops: CDR1 SGHVS, CDR2 FNYEAQ. The trim removed 0 bases at V and 8 bases at J, leaving 13 bases unmatched. The DNA of the CDR3 is TGTGCCAGCAGCTTAGCCTACAGCGTAGGGGGCCCGGATGAGCAGTTCTTC. As protein: CASSLAYSVGGPDEQFF.

The chain links TRBV4-2 to TRBJ2-3; 9 nucleotides line up with TRBD1. This CDR3 is 14 amino acids long. CDR1 and CDR2 (germline): LGHNA, YNFKEQ. V was pared by 4 bases and J by 6 bases, with 5 bases of the junction left unmatched. The CDR3, as DNA: TGTGCCAGCAGCCTCTGGACAGGGGAGGATACGCAGTATTTT. The encoded protein is CASSLWTGEDTQYF.

This chain joins TRBV2 and TRBJ1-5; D possibly corresponds to TRBD1 (5 bases). Trimming removed 1 base at V and 7 bases at J, with 11 bases between. CDR1 SNHLY and CDR2 FYNNEI come from the germline V gene. The CDR3 is 14 amino acids. CDR3 nucleotides: TGTGCCAGCAGTGAAGGGGGGGGTCGGCAGCCCCAGCATTTT. It is translated as CASSEGGGRQPQHF.

The rearrangement uses TRBV10-3 and TRBJ2-7; D might be TRBD1 (5 bases). The CDR3 extends over 15 amino acids. In germline, CDR1 is ENHRY, CDR2 SYGVKD. With 3 bases removed from V and 3 bases from J, the gap between germline ends came to 15 bases. CDR3 nucleotide sequence: TGTGCCATCAGTGAAGGTGGGCAGGGAATCTACGAGCAGTACTTC. This sequence encodes CAISEGGQGIYEQYF.

This rearrangement joins TRBV18 to TRBJ1-2, with 9 bases identical to TRBD1. V lost 3 bases, J lost 8 bases, and 7 bases stayed unmatched. CDR1 and CDR2 (germline): KGHSH, LQKENI. CDR3 length: 14 residues. This CDR3 is CASSPRGQGWGYTF. As DNA, the CDR3 is TGTGCCAGCTCACCCAGAGGACAGGGGTGGGGCTACACCTTC.

The rearrangement joins TRBV10-2 to TRBJ2-6; 10 nucleotides align to TRBD2. CDR3 length equals 18 residues. Trimming removed 3 bases from V and 0 bases from J; junction bases left unmatched: 5. Germline V gives CDR1 WSHSY, CDR2 SAAADI. CDR3 nucleotides: TGCGCCAGCAGTGACTCCGGGACTAGCGACTCTGGGGCCAACGTCCTGACTTTC. Protein: CASSDSGTSDSGANVLTF.

The chain has TRBV6-6 and TRBJ2-7; D possibly corresponds to TRBD1 (6 bases). V was cut by 2 bases and J by 3 bases, with 8 bases left in between. The CDR3 runs 13 residues. Per germline, CDR1 MNHNY and CDR2 SVGAGI (reference sequence). The CDR3 loop is CASSYQGIYEQYF. The CDR3 nucleotides are TGTGCCAGCAGTTACCAGGGGATCTACGAGCAGTACTTC.

The chain is built from TRBV7-6 and TRBJ2-7; 8 positions agree with TRBD1. The CDR3 is made up of 18 amino acids. Trimming cost V 5 bases and J 2 bases; bases outside gene matches: 17. Germline CDR1 is SGHVS and CDR2 is FNYEAQ. Written as DNA, the CDR3 is TGTGCCAGCAGCCTAGTACCGAGCCGGGACAGGCGGGCCTACGAGCAGTACTTC. Translation: CASSLVPSRDRRAYEQYF.

The rearrangement uses TRBV5-1 and TRBJ1-4, with TRBD1 matching 7 bases. Germline-derived CDR1 and CDR2 are SGHRS and YFSETQ. J gave up 4 bases and V 4 bases, and 4 bases lay outside the gene matches. This CDR3 is 14 amino acids long. For the CDR3, the DNA is TGCGCCAGCAGCGACGGGACAGTTAATGAAAAACTGTTTTTT. It translates to CASSDGTVNEKLFF.

The chain is built from TRBV6-1 and TRBJ2-1; 12 nucleotides agree with TRBD2. Germline-derived CDR1 and CDR2 are MNHNS and SASEGT. V gave up 6 bases and J gave up 7 bases; unmatched junction bases: 7. This CDR3 region has 15 residues. The CDR3 sequence: CASRLKTSGSNEQFF. The CDR3 bases are TGTGCCAGCAGGCTAAAGACTAGCGGGAGTAATGAGCAGTTCTTC.

The genes are TRBV2 and TRBJ2-3; D possibly corresponds to TRBD1 (5 bases). Germline V gene sequence: CDR1 SNHLY, CDR2 FYNNEI. The CDR3 runs 17 residues. The V and J ends lost 4 bases and 0 bases respectively, with 17 bases between them. The DNA for the CDR3 is TGTGCCAGCAGTGGCCATACAGGTGAAAGTAGCACAGATACGCAGTATTTT. Its protein is CASSGHTGESSTDTQYF.

The chain combines TRBV28 with TRBJ1-1; D is possibly TRBD1 (6 bases). Germline-derived CDR1 and CDR2 are MDHEN and SYDVKM. Trimming removed 2 bases from V and 5 bases from J, with 9 bases in between. CDR3 size: 13 residues. The CDR3 DNA follows: TGTGCCAGCAGTTTAACTACAGGGACTGAAGCTTTCTTT. Encoded protein: CASSLTTGTEAFF.